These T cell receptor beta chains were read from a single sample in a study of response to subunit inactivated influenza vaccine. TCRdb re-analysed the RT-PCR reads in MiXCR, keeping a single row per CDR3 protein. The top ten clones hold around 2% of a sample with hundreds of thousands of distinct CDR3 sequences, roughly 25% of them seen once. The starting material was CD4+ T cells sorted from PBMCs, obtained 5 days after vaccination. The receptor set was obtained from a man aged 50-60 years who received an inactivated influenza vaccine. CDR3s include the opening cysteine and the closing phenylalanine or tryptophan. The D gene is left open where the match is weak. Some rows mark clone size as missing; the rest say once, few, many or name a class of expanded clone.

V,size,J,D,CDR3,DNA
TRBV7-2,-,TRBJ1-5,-,CASSLDRGRGQPQHF,TGTGCCAGCAGCTTAGATAGGGGCCGAGGTCAGCCCCAGCATTTT
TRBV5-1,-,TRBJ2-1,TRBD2,CASSPRWTSDPYNEQFF,TGCGCCAGCAGCCCTAGGTGGACTAGTGACCCTTACAATGAGCAGTTCTTC
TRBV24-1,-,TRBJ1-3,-,CATSDYRATSTIYF,TGTGCCACCAGTGATTACCGGGCGACCTCCACCATATATTTT
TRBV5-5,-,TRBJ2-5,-,CASSKLDQETQYF,TGTGCCAGCAGCAAATTGGACCAAGAGACCCAGTACTTC
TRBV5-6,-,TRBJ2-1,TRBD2,CASSLTSGGEFF,TGTGCCAGCAGCTTGACTAGCGGGGGGGAGTTCTTC
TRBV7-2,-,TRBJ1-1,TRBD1,CASSLGGTANEAFF,TGTGCCAGCAGCTTGGGAGGGACAGCTAATGAAGCTTTCTTT
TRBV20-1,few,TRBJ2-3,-,CSAAKDTQYF,TGCAGTGCCGCCAAAGATACGCAGTATTTT
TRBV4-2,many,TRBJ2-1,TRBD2,CASSQKTSGGTYNEQFF,TGTGCCAGCAGCCAGAAGACTAGCGGGGGGACCTACAATGAGCAGTTCTTC
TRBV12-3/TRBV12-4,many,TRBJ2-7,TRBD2,CASRASGHPYEQYF,TGTGCCAGCAGAGCTAGCGGGCACCCCTACGAGCAGTACTTC
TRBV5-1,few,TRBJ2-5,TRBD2,CASSPTGTSIETQYF,TGCGCCAGCAGCCCGACCGGGACTAGCATAGAGACCCAGTACTTC
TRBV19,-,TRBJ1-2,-,CASSIGRPTYGYTF,TGTGCCAGTAGTATCGGCAGGCCGACCTATGGCTACACCTTC
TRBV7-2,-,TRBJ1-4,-,CASTRTFGSEKLFF,TGTGCCAGCACCAGGACATTTGGAAGCGAAAAACTGTTTTTT
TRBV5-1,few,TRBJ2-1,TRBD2,CASSLSLAGIRGNEQFF,TGCGCCAGCAGCTTATCTCTAGCGGGGATCCGGGGAAATGAGCAGTTCTTC
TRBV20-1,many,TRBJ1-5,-,CSATGAGWSQPQHF,TGCAGTGCTACAGGGGCGGGATGGAGTCAGCCCCAGCATTTT
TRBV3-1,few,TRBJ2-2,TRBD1,CASSQRQGLNTGELFF,TGTGCCAGCAGCCAGCGACAGGGGCTGAACACCGGGGAGCTGTTTTTT
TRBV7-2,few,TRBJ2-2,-,CASDRNRNTGELFF,TGTGCCAGCGATAGGAACCGGAACACCGGGGAGCTGTTTTTT
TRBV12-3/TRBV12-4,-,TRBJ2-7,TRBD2,CASSSSGRFYEQYF,TGTGCCAGCAGTTCTAGCGGGAGGTTCTACGAGCAGTACTTC
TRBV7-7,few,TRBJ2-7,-,CASSVSFGASYEQYF,TGTGCTAGCAGCGTTTCCTTCGGGGCCTCCTACGAGCAGTACTTC
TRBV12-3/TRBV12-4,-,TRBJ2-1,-,CASSASGQPYNEQFF,TGTGCCAGCAGTGCGTCCGGGCAACCCTACAATGAGCAGTTCTTC
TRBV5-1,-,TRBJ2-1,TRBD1,CASSLVFGTGFREQFF,TGCGCCAGCAGCTTGGTTTTCGGGACAGGGTTCAGAGAGCAGTTCTTC
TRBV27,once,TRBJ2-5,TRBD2,CASSFRTSNSETQYF,TGTGCCAGCAGTTTCCGGACTAGCAACTCGGAGACCCAGTACTTC
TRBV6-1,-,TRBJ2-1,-,CASSPYQDSKQFF,TGTGCCAGCAGTCCCTACCAGGACTCGAAGCAGTTCTTC
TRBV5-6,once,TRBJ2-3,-,CASSKTGTQGDTQYF,TGTGCCAGCAGCAAAACCGGGACTCAGGGCGATACGCAGTATTTT
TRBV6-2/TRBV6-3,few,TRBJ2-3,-,CASSRPFDSTDTQYF,TGTGCCAGCAGTCGACCCTTCGATAGCACAGATACGCAGTATTTT
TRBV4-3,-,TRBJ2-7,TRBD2,CASSQVRQAGAFYEQYF,TGCGCCAGCAGCCAAGTGCGGCAGGCGGGAGCTTTCTACGAGCAGTACTTC
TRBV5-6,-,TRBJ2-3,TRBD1,CASGDRDRVYTQYF,TGTGCCAGCGGAGACCGGGACAGGGTATATACGCAGTATTTT
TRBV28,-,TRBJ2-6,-,CASNTASGANVLTF,TGTGCCAGCAACACAGCGTCTGGGGCCAACGTCCTGACTTTC
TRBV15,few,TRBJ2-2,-,CATSSFRRGNTGELFF,TGTGCCACCAGCAGTTTTCGGCGGGGGAACACCGGGGAGCTGTTTTTT
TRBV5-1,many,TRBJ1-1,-,CASSLAGTTGEAFF,TGCGCCAGCAGCTTGGCCGGGACAACGGGCGAAGCTTTCTTT